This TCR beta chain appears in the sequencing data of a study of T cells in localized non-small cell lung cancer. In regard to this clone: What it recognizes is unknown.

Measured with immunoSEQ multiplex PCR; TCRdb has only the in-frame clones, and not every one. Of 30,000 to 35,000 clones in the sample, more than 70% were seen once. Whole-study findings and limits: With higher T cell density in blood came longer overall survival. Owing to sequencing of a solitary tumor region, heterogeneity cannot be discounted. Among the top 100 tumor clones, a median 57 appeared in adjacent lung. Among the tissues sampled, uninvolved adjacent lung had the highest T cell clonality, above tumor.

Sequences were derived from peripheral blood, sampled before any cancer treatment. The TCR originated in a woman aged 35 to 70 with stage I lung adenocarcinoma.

The CDR3 loop is CSNRDEKLFF. CDR3 nucleotide sequence: TGCAGCAACAGGGATGAAAAACTGTTTTTT. V is TRBV20-1 and J is TRBJ1-4; D is possibly TRBD1 (6 bases). CDR1 and CDR2 (germline): DFQATT, SNEGSKA (reference sequence). This CDR3 is built from 10 residues.